The 15 T cell receptor beta chains below come from one sample, sequenced in a study of cytomegalovirus exposure and HLA in healthy donors. PCR employed 60 Vbeta and 13 Jbeta primers. Clones were sequenced by immunoSEQ multiplex PCR, and TCRdb holds only the in-frame ones, with some missing. Of under 250,000 clones listed, 60% to 80% were seen once; the top ten hold over 3.5%. Input material: PBMCs. The source is a male donor in good health and CMV-seronegative.

V usage is TRBV11-3 and J usage is TRBJ2-2; D is perhaps TRBD2 (6 bases). Germline V gene sequence: CDR1 SGHNT, CDR2 YENEEA. Between the trimmed V and J ends, which lost 4 bases and 5 bases, there was a span of 20 bases. This CDR3 has 17 amino acids. The CDR3 DNA sequence: TGTGCCAGCAGCTCCCGTGGCGGAGCGGGTGGGACCGGGGAGCTGTTTTTT. Residues: CASSSRGGAGGTGELFF.

This chain connects TRBV15 to TRBJ2-7, with TRBD2 identical over 14 bases. The V gene end was trimmed by 3 bases and the J gene end by 0 bases; junction bases not matched to a gene: 4. The CDR3 has 17 amino acids. Germline CDR1 reads LNHNV; CDR2 reads YYDKDF (reference sequence). CDR3 residues: CATSRGLAGESSYEQYF. Here the CDR3 DNA reads TGTGCCACCAGCAGGGGACTAGCGGGAGAAAGCTCCTACGAGCAGTACTTC.

This chain uses TRBV6-1 with TRBJ2-2; TRBD2 might be the D (5 bases). Trimming stripped 5 bases from V and 2 bases from J, with 6 bases between. Germline V gene lookup returns CDR1 MNHNS and CDR2 SASEGT. The CDR3 length is 13 residues. Here the CDR3 reads CASSRGNTGELFF. The CDR3 nucleotides are TGTGCCAGCAGTCGGGGAAACACCGGGGAGCTGTTTTTT.

The chain couples TRBV7-9 to TRBJ2-3, with a tentative D call TRBD1 (7 bases). The ends were cut back, 3 bases at V and 3 bases at J, with 13 bases in the middle. Germline CDR1 and CDR2: SEHNR and FQNEAQ (reference sequence). The CDR3 is made up of 15 amino acids. This chain's CDR3 is CASSFRAGGTDTQYF. As DNA, the CDR3 is TGTGCCAGCAGCTTTAGAGCAGGGGGGACAGATACGCAGTATTTT.

Turning to this clone: The junction departs from germline at one end; a sequencing error may be responsible. The rearrangement links TRBV18 to TRBJ2-5; weak D call: TRBD2 (5 bases). The germline V gene has CDR1 KGHSH and CDR2 LQKENI. The CDR3 has 15 residues. This chain's CDR3 is CASSPRGATQETQYF. CDR3 coding DNA: TGTGCCAGCTCTCCACGGGGAGCGACCCAAGAGACCCAGTACTTC.

This rearrangement joins TRBV12-5 to TRBJ2-1; possibly TRBD2 for D (6 bases). The V gene's germline CDR1 is LGHNT and CDR2 FRNRAP. Trimming removed 1 base at V and 6 bases at J, with 10 bases between. CDR3 length: 14 residues. CDR3 loop: CASGLGLVSNEQFF. In DNA, the CDR3 is TGTGCTAGTGGTTTGGGACTAGTTAGCAATGAGCAGTTCTTC.

This clone appeared a single time. This chain uses TRBV27 with TRBJ2-7; TRBD2 matches at 7 bases. The V and J ends lost 4 bases and 7 bases, in that order; junction bases with no gene match: 4. The CDR3 contains 12 residues. Germline assignment: CDR1 MNHEY and CDR2 SMNVEV (reference sequence). The CDR3 nucleotides read TGTGCCAGCAGTTCGCCTAGCGGTGAGCAGTACTTC. Translated, it gives CASSSPSGEQYF.

J is TRBJ1-1 and V is TRBV19; TRBD1 matches at 9 bases. J was trimmed by 0 bases and V by 3 bases; bases with no gene match: 5. CDR1 and CDR2 (germline): LNHDA, SQIVND (reference sequence). The CDR3 totals 16 residues. The CDR3 spells CASSMGQGNMNTEAFF. For the CDR3, the DNA is TGTGCCAGTAGTATGGGACAGGGCAACATGAACACTGAAGCTTTCTTT. Full variable domain (missing parts from reference TRBV19 and TRBJ1-1): DGGITQSPKYLFRKEGQNVTLSCEQNLNHDAMYWYRQDPGQGLRLIYYSQIVNDFQKGDIAEGYSVSREKKESFPLTVTSAQKNPTAFYLCASSMGQGNMNTEAFFGQGTRLTVV.

The chain links TRBV9 to TRBJ2-3, with 11 bases lining up with TRBD2. From germline, CDR1 is SGDLS and CDR2 YYNGEE. V shed 0 bases and J 3 bases; nucleotides not matched to a gene: 6. The CDR3 has 17 amino acids. CDR3 DNA sequence: TGTGCCAGCAGCGTAGAGAGAACTAGCGGGAGAACAGATACGCAGTATTTT. It translates to CASSVERTSGRTDTQYF.

This chain uses TRBV5-6 with TRBJ2-4, with D possibly matching TRBD1 (5 bases). Between the trimmed V and J ends, which lost 2 bases and 0 bases, there was a span of 18 bases. This CDR3 spans 18 amino acids. Germline V lookup: CDR1 SGHDT, CDR2 YYEEEE. CDR3 coding DNA: TGTGCCAGCAGCTTTTCTCGGACACTAAATTTAGCCAAAAACATTCAGTACTTC. Protein: CASSFSRTLNLAKNIQYF.

This chain joins TRBV2 and TRBJ2-1; 7 bases fit TRBD2. This CDR3 contains 15 residues. V lost 7 bases, J lost 0 bases, and 6 bases stayed unmatched. Germline V CDR1 and CDR2: SNHLY, FYNNEI. CDR3 sequence reads: CASKYGGSSYNEQFF. CDR3 nucleotides: TGTGCCAGCAAATACGGCGGGAGCTCCTACAATGAGCAGTTCTTC.

This chain joins TRBV7-3 and TRBJ1-1; TRBD1 matches 10 bases. Germline assignment: CDR1 SGHTA and CDR2 FQGTGA. After removal of 6 bases from V and 7 bases from J, the junction contained 8 bases not matched to a gene. CDR3 length equals 14 residues. CDR3 loop: CASSFGQGGSEAFF. The CDR3 nucleotides read TGTGCCAGCAGTTTTGGACAGGGGGGTAGTGAAGCTTTCTTT.

The genes are TRBV29-1 and TRBJ2-7; possible D gene TRBD2, 5 bases. This CDR3 region has 13 residues. The V gene's germline CDR1 is SQVTM and CDR2 ANQGSEA. V was cut by 6 bases and J by 5 bases, with 17 bases left in between. The CDR3 spells CSVPIRGRDEQYF. DNA of the CDR3: TGCAGCGTCCCAATTCGGGGTCGGGACGAGCAGTACTTC.

A few counts support this clone. The V gene is TRBV5-6, the J gene TRBJ1-2; 8 bases are shared with TRBD1. CDR3 length equals 15 residues. The J segment lost 4 bases and the V segment lost 4 bases, leaving 9 bases of the junction unmatched. CDR1 and CDR2 from the germline V gene are SGHDT and YYEEEE. The CDR3 loop is CASSLIGQGGYGYTF. CDR3 coding DNA: TGTGCCAGCAGCCTAATAGGACAGGGCGGCTATGGCTACACCTTC.

J is TRBJ2-1 and V is TRBV7-2; TRBD1 might be the D (5 bases). The CDR3 runs 14 residues. Germline loops: CDR1 SGHTA, CDR2 FQGNSA. V lost 6 bases and J lost 0, with 9 bases in between. CDR3 amino acids: CASRPDISYNEQFF. As DNA, the CDR3 is TGTGCCAGCAGACCGGACATCTCCTACAATGAGCAGTTCTTC.